Below are 24 T cell receptor beta chains sequenced from a single sample in a study of cytomegalovirus exposure and HLA in healthy donors. 13 Jbeta primers and 60 Vbeta primers were used for the PCR. Data came from immunoSEQ multiplex PCR; TCRdb stores just in-frame clones and leaves some out. The sample has more than 95,000 clones, 81% seen once. Sample: PBMCs. The source of these receptors is a young man in good health and CMV-seronegative.

This clone was counted a few times. The chain uses TRBV5-1 and TRBJ2-3, with 9 bases that match TRBD1. The germline CDR1 and CDR2 sequences are SGHRS and YFSETQ. The CDR3 is 16 amino acids. Germline trimming cut 7 bases from V and 6 bases from J; bases unmatched to any gene: 15. The CDR3 DNA reads TGCGCCAGCGTATTGGGGACAGGGTCGACCCCGGATACGCAGTATTTT. It codes for CASVLGTGSTPDTQYF.

V and J are TRBV5-1 and TRBJ2-2; 8 bases are shared with TRBD2. V lost 3 bases and J lost 1; bases outside the gene matches: 8. The CDR3 runs 17 residues. The germline gives CDR1 SGHRS, CDR2 YFSETQ. In DNA, the CDR3 is TGCGCCAGCAGCTCCCACGGGGGGGGACTGAACACCGGGGAGCTGTTTTTT. Translation: CASSSHGGGLNTGELFF.

A remark on this clone: The conserved final phenylalanine or tryptophan is absent from the CDR3, which likely points to a read error. The V gene is TRBV7-6, the J gene TRBJ1-1; no firm D call. Trimming removed 2 bases at V and 4 bases at J, with 11 bases between. The germline gives CDR1 SGHVS, CDR2 FNYEAQ. The length of the CDR3 is 14 residues. The CDR3 region is CASSLTGFSTEAFL. The CDR3 DNA is TGTGCCAGCAGCTTAACGGGGTTTAGCACTGAAGCTTTCCTT.

The V gene is TRBV4-2, the J gene TRBJ2-2; 12 nucleotides line up with TRBD2. The CDR3 covers 16 residues. Germline V gene sequence: CDR1 LGHNA, CDR2 YNFKEQ. V lost 4 bases, J lost 4 bases, and 4 bases stayed unmatched. The CDR3 sequence: CASSRPSGGATGELFF. The CDR3 DNA reads as TGTGCCAGCAGCCGGCCTAGCGGGGGGGCCACCGGGGAGCTGTTTTTT.

The V gene is TRBV7-3, the J gene TRBJ1-1, with TRBD1 identical over 7 bases. CDR1 is SGHTA and CDR2 is FQGTGA in the germline V gene. Trimming removed 8 bases from V and 0 bases from J; junction bases left unmatched: 9. The CDR3 has 15 residues. As DNA, the CDR3 is TGTGCCAGCGGTTGGACAGGAGGGGTGAACACTGAAGCTTTCTTT. Its protein is CASGWTGGVNTEAFF.

This clone was found a few times. At the DNA level, this CDR3 is encoded by other sequences in the same sample as well. The rearrangement uses TRBV11-2 and TRBJ2-7; TRBD1 aligns across 12 bases. The V gene's germline CDR1 is SGHAT and CDR2 FQNNGV. J gave up 6 bases and V 5 bases, and 2 bases lay outside the gene matches. CDR3 length: 13 residues. This chain's CDR3 is CASSRDRGREQYF. CDR3 coding DNA: TGTGCCAGCAGCCGGGACAGGGGGCGCGAGCAGTACTTC.

The chain has TRBV18 and TRBJ1-2, with D possibly being TRBD1 (5 bases). The germline V gene encodes CDR1 KGHSH and CDR2 LQKENI. The CDR3 spans 16 residues. The V end lost 1 base, the J end lost 1 base, and 13 bases lay between the germline ends. The CDR3, as DNA: TGTGCCAGCTCACCACAAGGGAAGGGACTTAACTATGGCTACACCTTC. Translating gives CASSPQGKGLNYGYTF.

This clone was picked up one time. This chain connects TRBV6-5 to TRBJ1-3; TRBD1 agrees at 7 bases. This CDR3 spans 15 amino acids. CDR1 MNHEY and CDR2 SVGAGI come from the germline V gene. V lost 7 bases and J lost 0; bases outside the gene matches: 6. Written as DNA, the CDR3 is TGTGCCAGCAAAAGAACAGGGGACTCTGGAAACACCATATATTTT. Translation gives CASKRTGDSGNTIYF.

The V and J genes are TRBV19 and TRBJ1-6; TRBD1 matches at 7 bases. Unmatched junction bases numbered 8, after V lost 5 bases and J lost 7 bases. Germline values: CDR1 LNHDA, CDR2 SQIVND (reference sequence). CDR3 length equals 15 residues. CDR3 in amino acids: CASSFRQGENSPLHF. CDR3 DNA: TGTGCCAGTAGTTTCCGACAGGGCGAAAATTCACCCCTCCACTTT. The full variable domain, in which reference TRBV19 and TRBJ1-6 provide the parts outside the CDR3, is DGGITQSPKYLFRKEGQNVTLSCEQNLNHDAMYWYRQDPGQGLRLIYYSQIVNDFQKGDIAEGYSVSREKKESFPLTVTSAQKNPTAFYLCASSFRQGENSPLHFGNGTRLTVT.

Comments on this clone: The same CDR3 is also encoded by other DNA sequences in this sample. The rearrangement links TRBV5-1 to TRBJ2-3; D unclear. This CDR3 spans 13 amino acids. The V gene's germline CDR1 is SGHRS and CDR2 YFSETQ. V lost 0 bases and J 1 base, leaving 3 bases between the germline ends. In DNA, the CDR3 is TGCGCCAGCAGCTTGGCTGGCACAGATACGCAGTATTTT. Protein: CASSLAGTDTQYF.

The V and J genes are TRBV7-6 and TRBJ2-7; 9 bases align to TRBD2. The CDR3 has 18 amino acids. The germline CDR1 and CDR2 sequences are SGHVS and FNYEAQ. V was clipped by 5 bases and J by 2 bases; unmatched bases: 16. The CDR3 region is CASSPRPPLAGITYEQYF. The CDR3, as DNA: TGTGCCAGCAGCCCACGCCCGCCGCTAGCGGGGATAACCTACGAGCAGTACTTC. Combining the CDR3 with reference TRBV7-6 and TRBJ2-7 gives the whole variable domain GAGVSQSPRYKVTKRGQDVALRCDPISGHVSLYWYRQALGQGPEFLTYFNYEAQQDKSGLPNDRFSAERPEGSISTLTIQRTEQRDSAMYRCASSPRPPLAGITYEQYFGPGTRLTVT.

This rearrangement joins TRBV19 to TRBJ2-5; 8 bases line up with TRBD1. The CDR3 sequence is 13 residues long. The trim removed 5 bases at V and 5 bases at J, leaving 4 bases unmatched. Germline assignment: CDR1 LNHDA and CDR2 SQIVND (reference sequence). CDR3 sequence reads: CASSGQGRETQYF. The CDR3 nucleotides are TGTGCCAGTAGTGGACAGGGTCGGGAGACCCAGTACTTC.

The V call is TRBV7-8, the J call TRBJ2-7; 7 bases align to TRBD2. V gave up 5 bases and J gave up 0 bases; unmatched junction bases: 10. This CDR3 spans 16 amino acids. Germline CDR1 reads SGHVS; CDR2 reads FQNEAQ. The CDR3 spells CASSDQTSVSSYEQYF. Written as DNA, the CDR3 is TGTGCCAGCAGCGACCAAACTAGCGTCAGCTCCTACGAGCAGTACTTC.

This sequence joins TRBV10-2 and TRBJ2-7, with TRBD2 matching 15 bases. Unmatched junction bases numbered 5, after V lost 4 bases and J lost 7 bases. Germline values: CDR1 WSHSY, CDR2 SAAADI. The CDR3 covers 15 residues. CDR3 nucleotide sequence: TGCGCCAGCAGTGCAGGACTAGCGGGGGGGAGTGAGCAGTACTTC. This gives the protein CASSAGLAGGSEQYF.

J is TRBJ2-5 and V is TRBV11-2; TRBD2 matches 12 bases. With 6 bases clipped from V and 9 bases from J, the junction kept 11 bases outside the gene matches. CDR1 is SGHAT and CDR2 is FQNNGV in the germline V gene. The CDR3 length is 15 residues. This CDR3 is CASRTTSGGRKAQYF. The DNA of the CDR3 is TGTGCCAGCAGGACGACTAGCGGGGGCCGAAAGGCCCAGTACTTC.

The chain has TRBV29-1 and TRBJ2-7; TRBD2 agrees at 11 bases. CDR3 length equals 13 residues. The germline gives CDR1 SQVTM, CDR2 ANQGSEA. V lost 7 bases, J lost 2 bases, and 4 bases stayed unmatched. CDR3 bases: TGCAGCGGACGACTAGCGGGGACCTACGAGCAGTACTTC. It specifies CSGRLAGTYEQYF.

The chain carries TRBV7-2 and TRBJ2-7, with 9 bases aligning to TRBD1. Germline V gene lookup returns CDR1 SGHTA and CDR2 FQGNSA. Trimming took 3 bases from V and 4 from J; bases not matched to a gene: 4. The CDR3 loop spans 14 amino acids. CDR3 loop: CASSFTGGRYEQYF. The CDR3 DNA reads as TGTGCCAGCAGCTTCACAGGGGGCCGGTACGAGCAGTACTTC.

Points on this clone: One end of the junction varies from germline; a read error may be responsible. The chain employs TRBV27 and TRBJ2-3; TRBD1 aligns across 8 bases. Germline V lookup: CDR1 MNHEY, CDR2 SMNVEV (reference sequence). CDR3 length equals 14 residues. The CDR3 DNA sequence: TGTGCCAGCAGTTTATCAGGCGGACAGGGCTCCTTCATTTTT. Its protein product is CASSLSGGQGSFIF.

This chain joins TRBV27 and TRBJ1-2, with D tentatively TRBD1 (6 bases). Trimming took off 3 bases at V and 0 bases at J, with 20 bases between the two ends. Germline V gives CDR1 MNHEY, CDR2 SMNVEV (reference sequence). The CDR3 runs 18 residues. The CDR3 loop reads CASSFRANTGSANYGYTF. The CDR3 DNA sequence: TGTGCCAGCAGTTTCCGGGCCAATACAGGGTCGGCTAACTATGGCTACACCTTC.

DNA of the CDR3: TGTGCCAGCATCAACCGGGGACAGGGAATTGCTGAAGCTTTCTTT. Protein sequence: CASINRGQGIAEAFF. This sequence joins TRBV13 and TRBJ1-1, with 9 bases identical to TRBD1. The CDR3 is 15 amino acids. V shed 7 bases, J shed 6 bases, and the junction held 12 bases outside the gene matches. CDR1 is PRHDT and CDR2 is FYEKMQ in the germline V gene (reference sequence).

This clone appeared a single time. J is TRBJ2-2 and V is TRBV15; D gene ambiguous. This CDR3 has 16 residues. Trimming removed 1 base from V and 0 bases from J, with 9 bases in between. Germline V lookup: CDR1 LNHNV, CDR2 YYDKDF (reference sequence). CDR3 DNA: TGTGCCACCAGCAGAGCCCACAAAACGAACACCGGGGAGCTGTTTTTT. Encoded protein: CATSRAHKTNTGELFF.

The V and J genes are TRBV7-2 and TRBJ1-5; 7 nucleotides match TRBD1. V dropped 5 bases and J dropped 7; count of bases not matched to a gene: 5. CDR1 and CDR2 from the germline V gene are SGHTA and FQGNSA. The length of the CDR3 is 13 residues. The CDR3 DNA follows: TGTGCCAGCAGCGCCGACAGGGACCAGCCCCAGCATTTT. As protein: CASSADRDQPQHF.

CDR3 in amino acids: CASSFSGGTNEKLFF. CDR3 DNA sequence: TGCGCCAGCAGCTTCTCCGGAGGGACTAATGAAAAACTGTTTTTT. The gene calls are TRBV5-1 and TRBJ1-4, with D uncertain. Germline V gene sequence: CDR1 SGHRS, CDR2 YFSETQ. The CDR3 covers 15 residues. The V end was cut by 2 bases, the J end by 2 bases, with 10 bases between.

The chain recombines TRBV5-1 with TRBJ2-3; D is possibly TRBD2 (6 bases). Germline CDR1 is SGHRS and CDR2 is YFSETQ. V lost 1 base and J lost 4, with 7 bases in between. The CDR3 contains 13 residues. CDR3 sequence reads: CASSLRDSDTQYF. The CDR3 bases are TGCGCCAGCAGCTTGAGGGACTCAGATACGCAGTATTTT.